This TCR beta chain originates from a study of blood T cells in healthy people across ages. Notes on the study in general: Among long-lived donors, naive CD4+ cells were more numerous and diversity higher than in aged donors.

Combining a sample-barcoded 5' primer with a J-beta primer mix, a second PCR ran for roughly 7 to 12 cycles. TCRdb independently ran MiXCR on the 5' RACE reads; one entry per CDR3 protein. This table has fewer than 1,200,000 distinct CDR3 sequences, under 30% appearing once. This clonotype has a handful of counts. What it binds is unknown. The V end lost 2 bases, the J end lost 9 bases, and 20 bases lay between the germline ends. Germline CDR1 and CDR2: MNHEY and SVGAGI. CDR3 length: 17 amino acids. This sample also appeared in a second study, on T cells of mothers and their children.

The sample comprised blood. The sequence was obtained from a girl aged 2 to 10 in good health. The chain employs TRBV6-5 and TRBJ1-6, with D perhaps TRBD1 (6 bases). The CDR3 loop is CASSYAWGPGYGSPLHF. The CDR3 DNA reads TGTGCCAGCAGTTACGCTTGGGGGCCGGGATACGGTTCACCCCTCCACTTT.